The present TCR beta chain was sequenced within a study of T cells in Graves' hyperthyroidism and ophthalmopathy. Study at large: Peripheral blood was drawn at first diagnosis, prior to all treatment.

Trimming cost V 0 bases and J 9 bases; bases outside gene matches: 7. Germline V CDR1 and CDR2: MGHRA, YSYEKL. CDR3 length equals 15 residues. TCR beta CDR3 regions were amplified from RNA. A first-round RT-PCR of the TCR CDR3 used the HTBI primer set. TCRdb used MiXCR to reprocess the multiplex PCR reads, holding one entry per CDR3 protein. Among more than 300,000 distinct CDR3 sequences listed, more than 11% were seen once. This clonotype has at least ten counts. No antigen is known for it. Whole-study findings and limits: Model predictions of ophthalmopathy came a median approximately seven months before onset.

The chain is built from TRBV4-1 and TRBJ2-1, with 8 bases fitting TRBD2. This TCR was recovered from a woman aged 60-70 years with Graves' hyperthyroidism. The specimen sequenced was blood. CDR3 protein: CASSQEQRELGEQFF. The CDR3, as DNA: TGCGCCAGCAGCCAAGAGCAGCGGGAGTTAGGTGAGCAGTTCTTC.